A selection of T cell receptor beta chains follows, all from one sample in a study of T cells in Graves' hyperthyroidism and ophthalmopathy. From the multiplex PCR reads, TCRdb called clonotypes with MiXCR, one entry per CDR3 protein. The sample consists of a few hundred thousand distinct CDR3 sequences, about an eighth of them appearing once. The sample taken for sequencing was blood. The receptors shown here come from a woman aged 35 to 49 with Graves' ophthalmopathy. CDR3s include the opening cysteine and the closing phenylalanine or tryptophan. Fields, in order: D gene, J gene, clone size, V gene, CDR3 DNA, CDR3 protein. A D gene is named only where the DNA matches it firmly. Clone size is given for some rows only: seen once, a few or many times, or a class if the clone is expanded.

>.|TRBJ2-3|many|TRBV20-1
TGCAGTGCTAGAGATCATCGGGGTGGGGGGATCCCAGATACGCAGTATTTT
CSARDHRGGGIPDTQYF
>.|TRBJ1-2|.|TRBV2
TGTGCCAGCATCTATAGGGGAAACTATGGCTACACCTTC
CASIYRGNYGYTF
>.|TRBJ1-2|many|TRBV20-1
TGCAGTGCTAGGGGCCAGACCTATGGCTACACCTTC
CSARGQTYGYTF
>TRBD1|TRBJ2-7|once|TRBV2
TGTGCCAGCAGTCCCACAGGGGTCACCTACAATGAGCAGTACTTC
CASSPTGVTYNEQYF
>.|TRBJ1-5|many|TRBV6-1
TGTGCCACCCGGGACGGGAACAATCAGCCCCAGCATTTT
CATRDGNNQPQHF
>TRBD1|TRBJ2-7|many|TRBV7-9
TGTGCCAGCAGCTGGGATCCGGGACAGGGGAGTACCGAGCAGTACTTC
CASSWDPGQGSTEQYF
>.|TRBJ1-1|few|TRBV5-1
TGCGCCAGCAGCTTTGAGACAGGACTGAACACTGAAGCTTTCTTT
CASSFETGLNTEAFF
>.|TRBJ1-2|few|TRBV6-1
TGTGCCAGCAGCCCCGCGAACTACTATGGCTACACCTTC
CASSPANYYGYTF
>TRBD2|TRBJ2-3|.|TRBV5-6
TGTGCCAGCAGCTTTAGATCGACGGGGGGTACGCAGTATTTT
CASSFRSTGGTQYF
>.|TRBJ1-1|.|TRBV7-9
TGTGCCAGCAGCTTAGCGCTGGCAGGGCGAGCTTTCTTT
CASSLALAGRAFF
>TRBD2|TRBJ2-7|many|TRBV29-1
TGCAGCGTTTCCTGGGGGTCTAGCGGGACCTACGAGCAGTACTTC
CSVSWGSSGTYEQYF